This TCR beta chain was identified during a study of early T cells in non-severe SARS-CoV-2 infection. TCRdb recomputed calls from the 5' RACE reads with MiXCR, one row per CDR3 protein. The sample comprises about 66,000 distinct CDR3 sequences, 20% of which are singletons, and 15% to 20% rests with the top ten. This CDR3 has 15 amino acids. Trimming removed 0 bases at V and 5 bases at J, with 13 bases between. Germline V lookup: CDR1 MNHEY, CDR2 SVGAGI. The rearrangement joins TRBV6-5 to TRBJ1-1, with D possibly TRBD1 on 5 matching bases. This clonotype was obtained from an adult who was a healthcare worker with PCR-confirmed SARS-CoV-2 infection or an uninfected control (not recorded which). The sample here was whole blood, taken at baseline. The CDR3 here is CASSYSDGGGTEAFF. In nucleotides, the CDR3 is TGTGCCAGCAGTTACTCCGATGGGGGAGGAACTGAAGCTTTCTTT.